This T cell receptor beta chain was profiled in a study of blood T cell repertoires in COVID-19. The overall study: The samples span acute and convalescent COVID-19 from the United States, Italy and Spain. Nucleic acid was either cDNA or gDNA, and it came from T cells, B-cell-depleted T cells, or PBMCs.

Original data processing: Researchers report that nucleated cell counts were estimated from reference gene primer amplification. Assay: immunoSEQ multiplex PCR; the TCRdb copy retains only in-frame clones and omits some. That table is the source of V, J and clone size, and D and trimming were worked out from the DNA. The data show a few hundred thousand clones, with around 86% seen just once and about 0.94% held by the top ten. Trimming removed 4 bases at V and 1 base at J, with 16 bases between. The CDR3 contains 17 residues. Per germline, CDR1 ENHRY and CDR2 SYGVKD. The sequence came from a woman in her thirties or forties who had recovered from COVID-19. The sample consisted of peripheral blood. This rearrangement joins TRBV10-3 to TRBJ2-2; a possible D gene is TRBD2 (7 bases). The CDR3 DNA follows: TGTGCCATCAGTGGAGGGGGGGGTCTCGGGAACACCGGGGAGCTGTTTTTT. Residues: CAISGGGGLGNTGELFF.